A selection of T cell receptor beta chains follows, all from one sample in a study of blood T cell repertoires in COVID-19. TCRdb's table, derived via immunoSEQ multiplex PCR, lists solely in-frame clones and lacks some. The table shows fewer than 300,000 clones, with roughly 84% occurring only once. Material for sequencing was peripheral blood. The receptors come from a human donor with COVID-19, enrolled during active disease. The donor label of this sample is uncertain. The CDR3 runs from the conserved cysteine through the conserved F or W. The D gene is left open where the match is weak. Rows may omit the clone size; those that give it use once, few, many or a size class.

abundance	len	d_gene	v_gene	j_gene	CDR3nt	CDR3aa
few	15	NA	TRBV11-2	TRBJ2-2	TGTGCCAGCAGCTTAAGGAGCGGAACCACCGGGGAGCTGTTTTTT	CASSLRSGTTGELFF
NA	14	TRBD2	TRBV30	TRBJ2-1	TGTGCCTGGAGTCCTTTAGCGGGAGTTTACGCTCAGTTCTTC	CAWSPLAGVYAQFF
NA	14	NA	TRBV12-5	TRBJ2-1	TGTGCTAGTGGTTTGGAAGTAGCGAGTAATGAGCAGTTCTTC	CASGLEVASNEQFF
NA	15	TRBD1	TRBV30	TRBJ2-5	TGTGCCTGGAGAAGCCGGGACAGGGGGCATGGGACCCAGTACTTC	CAWRSRDRGHGTQYF
NA	17	TRBD1	TRBV27	TRBJ1-2	TGTGCCAGCAGTTCCAACCTAGGACAGGGGACTAACTATGGCTACACCTTC	CASSSNLGQGTNYGYTF
NA	15	TRBD1	TRBV11-2	TRBJ2-3	TGTGCCAGCAGCTGGGACAGGGGTAGCACAGATACGCAGTATTTT	CASSWDRGSTDTQYF
NA	14	TRBD1	TRBV18	TRBJ1-1	TGTGCCAGCTCACCGGGACAGCCGAACACTGAAGCTTTCTTT	CASSPGQPNTEAFF
NA	16	NA	TRBV5-1	TRBJ1-3	TGCGCCAGCAGAACGAACCCCGCGAACTCTGGAAACACCATATATTTT	CASRTNPANSGNTIYF
NA	15	NA	TRBV6-1	TRBJ2-5	TGTGCCAGCAGTGAAGCGACAGCAGGGTTCGAGACCCAGTACTTC	CASSEATAGFETQYF
NA	16	TRBD1	TRBV5-5	TRBJ2-3	TGTGCCAGCAGCTTGGTCCGGGACAGGGGAGCAGATACGCAGTATTTT	CASSLVRDRGADTQYF
NA	15	TRBD1	TRBV9	TRBJ1-5	TGTGCCAGCAGCGCGGGACAGGGGCTATATCAGCCCCAGCATTTT	CASSAGQGLYQPQHF
NA	17	NA	TRBV28	TRBJ2-5	TGTGCCAGCAGTCCCTATGGGGGCGGAGGTAGACGAGAGACCCAGTACTTC	CASSPYGGGGRRETQYF
NA	14	TRBD2	TRBV28	TRBJ2-7	TGTGCCAGCAGTTTAGGGACTAGCGATTACGAGCAGTACTTC	CASSLGTSDYEQYF
NA	18	TRBD1	TRBV28	TRBJ2-6	TGTGCCAGCAGTCCCCTACCGGACAGGTTCGCTGGGGCCAACGTCCTGACTTTC	CASSPLPDRFAGANVLTF
NA	14	TRBD2	TRBV28	TRBJ2-3	TGTGCCACCTCACTAGCGGGAGGGACAGATACGCAGTATTTT	CATSLAGGTDTQYF
NA	15	NA	TRBV2	TRBJ2-1	TGTGCCTCCAGCCCATTGGCTAGAGCCCTCCATGAGCAGTTCTTC	CASSPLARALHEQFF
once	14	TRBD1	TRBV19	TRBJ2-7	TGTGCCAGTAGTATTCGGGACAGGCTCTACGAGCAGTACTTC	CASSIRDRLYEQYF
NA	13	TRBD2	TRBV29-1	TRBJ2-3	TGCAGCGTTGACCTTAGCGGGGCAGATACGCAGTATTTT	CSVDLSGADTQYF
NA	15	NA	TRBV9	TRBJ2-1	TGTGCCAGCAGCGACCCCGGGGTCTCCTACAATGAGCAGTTCTTC	CASSDPGVSYNEQFF
NA	16	TRBD1	TRBV3-1/TRBV3-2	TRBJ2-7	TGTGCCAGCAGCTCTACCTACAGGGGACAGACCTACGAGCAGTACTTC	CASSSTYRGQTYEQYF
NA	14	NA	TRBV30	TRBJ2-3	TGTGCCTGGAGTGTCCGAGGGTCCACAGATACGCAGTATTTT	CAWSVRGSTDTQYF
NA	17	NA	TRBV24-1	TRBJ2-1	TGTGCCACCAGTGGAGGGGTGGAGGGCCGATTCATCGGTGAGCAGTTCTTC	CATSGGVEGRFIGEQFF
NA	12	NA	TRBV30	TRBJ1-2	TGTGCCTGGGTGGGGGGAGGCTATGGCTACACCTTC	CAWVGGGYGYTF
NA	16	TRBD2	TRBV7-3	TRBJ2-5	TGTGCCAGCAGCTTATCCGCGGGAGGGCCATGGGAGACCCAGTACTTC	CASSLSAGGPWETQYF
NA	15	NA	TRBV4-1	TRBJ1-4	TGCGCCAGCAGCCAAGGGCAGGTGACTAATGAAAAACTGTTTTTT	CASSQGQVTNEKLFF
NA	15	NA	TRBV19	TRBJ2-7	TGTGCCAGTAGCCAAGGAAGACTATCCAACTACGAGCAGTACTTC	CASSQGRLSNYEQYF
NA	13	NA	TRBV10-1	TRBJ2-1	TGCGCCAGCAGTCCCGGAGTAGGGGCGATGCAGTTCTTC	CASSPGVGAMQFF
once	13	NA	TRBV19	TRBJ1-1	TGTGCCAGTAGTTCACAGGTGGTTACTGAAGCTTTCTTT	CASSSQVVTEAFF
NA	15	NA	TRBV4-1	TRBJ2-7	TGCGCCAGCAGCCAAGATATTTCCGGGAACTACGAGCAGTACTTC	CASSQDISGNYEQYF
NA	14	NA	TRBV19	TRBJ2-5	TGTGCCAGTAGTCCCAGACAGGGAGGAGAGACCCAGTACTTC	CASSPRQGGETQYF
NA	14	NA	TRBV11-2	TRBJ2-1	TGTGCCAGCAGCTTAGATGTAAGGTCGGGTGAGCAGTTCTTC	CASSLDVRSGEQFF
NA	15	TRBD1	TRBV19	TRBJ2-1	TGTGCCAGTAGCACCACCCGGGACAGGGCGGTTGAGCAGTTCTTC	CASSTTRDRAVEQFF
NA	14	NA	TRBV27	TRBJ1-4	TGTGCCAGCAGTTTAAGTCGGGGGGATGAAAAACTGTTTTTT	CASSLSRGDEKLFF
few	12	NA	TRBV19	TRBJ2-1	TGTGCCAGTAGTATTCGGAGCAATGAGCAGTTCTTC	CASSIRSNEQFF
NA	15	TRBD1	TRBV7-3	TRBJ1-1	TGTGCCAGCAGCCCAGGGACAGGGTTCGGCACTGAAGCTTTCTTT	CASSPGTGFGTEAFF
many	16	TRBD1	TRBV5-1	TRBJ2-5	TGCGCCAGCAGCTCGTCCGGGACAGGGCGAAGAGAGACCCAGTACTTC	CASSSSGTGRRETQYF
NA	18	TRBD1	TRBV5-1	TRBJ1-2	TGCGCCAGCAGCTTGGCCAACACCGGGACAGGCACGGCTGGGGGCTACACCTTC	CASSLANTGTGTAGGYTF
NA	16	NA	TRBV18	TRBJ2-7	TGTGCCAGCTCACGGGGGCTTAGCGGGTACTCCTACGAGCAGTACTTC	CASSRGLSGYSYEQYF
NA	15	NA	TRBV27	TRBJ2-7	TGTGCCAGCAGCCAGTCAGGAAGCGGATCCTACGAGCAGTACTTC	CASSQSGSGSYEQYF
NA	14	NA	TRBV27	TRBJ2-7	TGTGCCAGCAGTTTACGCAGGGGAGACTACGAGCAGTACTTC	CASSLRRGDYEQYF
NA	16	TRBD2	TRBV27	TRBJ2-2	TGTGCCAGCAAGTCTGTTAGCGGGAGTCGAACCGGGGAGCTGTTTTTT	CASKSVSGSRTGELFF
NA	17	TRBD2	TRBV5-4	TRBJ2-2	TGTGCCAGCAGAGACGGGGCAGCGGGAGGATGGGTCGGGGAGCTGTTTTTT	CASRDGAAGGWVGELFF